Each of the 18 T cell receptor beta chains below was sequenced from the same sample in a study of cytomegalovirus exposure and HLA in healthy donors. The PCR had 60 Vbeta and 13 Jbeta primers. This table comes from immunoSEQ multiplex PCR, and its TCRdb copy is limited to in-frame clones, with some not included. The data hold about 180,000 clones, with around 80% observed a single time. The sample comprised PBMCs. These receptors came from a man aged 40-49 years in good health and CMV-seronegative.

This sequence joins TRBV12-5 and TRBJ1-1, with unresolved D. V was trimmed by 7 bases and J by 1 base, leaving 7 bases between them. The CDR3 consists of 12 residues. The germline CDR1 and CDR2 sequences are LGHNT and FRNRAP. The CDR3 DNA reads as TGTGCTAGTGAGATACAGAACACTGAAGCTTTCTTT. This gives the protein CASEIQNTEAFF.

V and J are TRBV9 and TRBJ1-5; 8 bases map to TRBD1. Germline V gene sequence: CDR1 SGDLS, CDR2 YYNGEE. The length of the CDR3 is 13 residues. The ends lost 3 bases at V and 6 bases at J; junction bases unmatched: 2. The DNA for the CDR3 is TGTGCCAGCAGCGCGACAGGGGTTCAGCCCCAGCATTTT. As protein: CASSATGVQPQHF. The full variable domain, rest sourced from reference TRBV9 and TRBJ1-5, is DSGVTQTPKHLITATGQRVTLRCSPRSGDLSVYWYQQSLDQGLQFLIQYYNGEERAKGNILERFSAQQFPDLHSELNLSSLELGDSALYFCASSATGVQPQHFGDGTRLSIL.

The chain joins TRBV7-2 to TRBJ1-1, with 7 bases fitting TRBD1. J gave up 5 bases and V 5 bases, and 11 bases lay outside the gene matches. The germline V gene has CDR1 SGHTA and CDR2 FQGNSA. The CDR3 has 15 amino acids. The CDR3 bases are TGTGCCAGCAGCCCTTTGACAGGGATGACGACTGAAGCTTTCTTT. Its protein is CASSPLTGMTTEAFF.

The chain links TRBV10-3 to TRBJ2-7; 8 bases line up with TRBD2. V was clipped by 3 bases and J by 3 bases; unmatched bases: 4. The CDR3 is 14 amino acids. Germline CDR1 ENHRY, CDR2 SYGVKD. CDR3 loop: CAISDGGGFYEQYF. The CDR3 coding sequence is TGTGCCATCAGTGACGGGGGGGGGTTCTACGAGCAGTACTTC.

V gene TRBV7-9 combines with J gene TRBJ1-1; 9 bases align to TRBD1. Trimming at V came to 5 bases and at J to 1 base, leaving 5 bases not matched to a gene. CDR1 SEHNR and CDR2 FQNEAQ come from the germline V gene (reference sequence). CDR3 size: 15 residues. The CDR3 is CASSLGTGPNTEAFF. CDR3 nucleotide sequence: TGTGCCAGCAGCCTCGGGACAGGGCCGAACACTGAAGCTTTCTTT.

The chain joins TRBV11-3 to TRBJ2-2; possible D gene TRBD2, 5 bases. The V end lost 2 bases, the J end lost 7 bases, and 8 bases lay between the germline ends. The CDR3 totals 13 residues. Germline-derived CDR1 and CDR2 are SGHNT and YENEEA. The CDR3 is CASSLFGNGELFF. In nucleotides, the CDR3 is TGTGCCAGCAGCTTATTCGGGAACGGGGAGCTGTTTTTT.

The chain carries TRBV9 and TRBJ2-1; TRBD2 might be the D (5 bases). Germline V gives CDR1 SGDLS, CDR2 YYNGEE. Trimming stripped 0 bases from V and 7 bases from J, with 14 bases between. CDR3 length equals 15 residues. The DNA for the CDR3 is TGTGCCAGCAGCGTAGTCGCGGGCCCCCCGAATGAGCAGTTCTTC. Translation gives CASSVVAGPPNEQFF.

This rearrangement joins TRBV9 to TRBJ2-7; 11 bases align to TRBD1. The CDR3 sequence is 14 residues long. Per germline, CDR1 SGDLS and CDR2 YYNGEE. V lost 4 bases and J lost 4; bases outside the gene matches: 4. CDR3 in amino acids: CASSPRDRGYEQYF. Here the CDR3 DNA reads TGTGCCAGCAGCCCCCGGGACAGGGGGTACGAGCAGTACTTC.

There are a few counts of this clone. The chain combines TRBV6-5 with TRBJ2-1; TRBD1 matches 8 bases. Looked up from germline, CDR1 is MNHEY and CDR2 is SVGAGI. The CDR3 runs to 15 residues. Trimming removed 5 bases from V and 9 bases from J; junction bases left unmatched: 12. The CDR3 DNA is TGTGCCAGCAGTACAGGGGGTTTAGGTGGGTCTGAGCAGTTCTTC. Protein sequence: CASSTGGLGGSEQFF.

The V gene is TRBV7-2, the J gene TRBJ2-7; D may be TRBD1 (6 bases). V was clipped by 4 bases and J by 0 bases, with 16 bases between them. Germline V CDR1 and CDR2: SGHTA, FQGNSA. The CDR3 contains 16 residues. This chain's CDR3 is CASSSPARGSSYEQYF. Written as DNA, the CDR3 is TGTGCCAGCAGCTCACCTGCCAGGGGTAGCTCCTACGAGCAGTACTTC.

The chain links TRBV21-1 to TRBJ2-7; the tabulated D call, TRBD2, remains unverified against the DNA. TRBV21-1 is recorded as a pseudogene. This CDR3 region has 17 residues. CDR3 DNA sequence: TGTGCCAGCAGCAAAGAGGGCGCTAGCGGGAGCGAATACGAGCAGTACTTC. Protein: CASSKEGASGSEYEQYF.

The gene calls are TRBV7-2 and TRBJ2-7, with 15 bases that match TRBD2. Germline V gene lookup returns CDR1 SGHTA and CDR2 FQGNSA. CDR3 length: 19 amino acids. V gave up 4 bases and J gave up 1 base; unmatched junction bases: 11. CDR3 sequence reads: CASSSRSGLAGGGSYEQYF. The CDR3 DNA sequence: TGTGCCAGCAGCTCCAGATCGGGACTAGCGGGAGGAGGGTCCTACGAGCAGTACTTC.

The chain couples TRBV7-9 to TRBJ1-1; D not resolved. Germline CDR1 and CDR2: SEHNR and FQNEAQ (reference sequence). Trimming removed 1 base from V and 8 bases from J, with 11 bases in between. There are 13 residues in the CDR3. This chain's CDR3 is CASSLGRGSEAFF. DNA of the CDR3: TGTGCCAGCAGCTTAGGTCGGGGATCGGAAGCTTTCTTT.

The V gene is TRBV6-1, the J gene TRBJ1-1; D possibly corresponds to TRBD1 (5 bases). The CDR3 is 14 amino acids. Trimming shortened V by 6 bases and J by 2 bases, and 13 bases separated the two germline ends. Germline V gene lookup returns CDR1 MNHNS and CDR2 SASEGT. CDR3 sequence (DNA): TGTGCCAGCAGGCAACTGGGGGGAAACACTGAAGCTTTCTTT. Protein: CASRQLGGNTEAFF.

This chain joins TRBV10-3 and TRBJ1-5; 8 nucleotides agree with TRBD1. Germline trimming cut 2 bases from V and 2 bases from J; bases unmatched to any gene: 5. CDR1 and CDR2 from the germline V gene are ENHRY and SYGVKD. This CDR3 contains 16 residues. The CDR3 sequence is CAISEPTGVGNQPQHF. The CDR3 DNA follows: TGTGCCATCAGTGAGCCGACAGGGGTTGGCAATCAGCCCCAGCATTTT.

This clone has more than one count but fewer than ten. J is TRBJ2-2 and V is TRBV6-5; D is undetermined. Germline V gene sequence: CDR1 MNHEY, CDR2 SVGAGI. The length of the CDR3 is 13 residues. Between the trimmed V and J ends, which lost 6 bases and 4 bases, there was a span of 9 bases. The CDR3 DNA follows: TGTGCCAGCAGAGACCCGGGCACCGGGGAGCTGTTTTTT. It is translated as CASRDPGTGELFF.

The chain joins TRBV10-3 to TRBJ1-2; 8 nucleotides agree with TRBD1. With 8 bases clipped from V and 6 bases from J, the junction kept 11 bases outside the gene matches. The CDR3 contains 14 residues. Germline lookup yields CDR1 ENHRY and CDR2 SYGVKD. CDR3 in amino acids: CAIGGAGGSNGYTF. CDR3 DNA: TGTGCCATCGGTGGGGCAGGGGGCAGTAATGGCTACACCTTC.

The chain links TRBV30 to TRBJ2-6; possible D gene TRBD2, 6 bases. Trimming stripped 0 bases from V and 0 bases from J, with 18 bases between. Germline V gene data show CDR1 as GTSNPN and CDR2 as SVGIG (reference sequence). There are 19 residues in the CDR3. The CDR3: CAWSVLGGRATSGANVLTF. For the CDR3, the DNA is TGTGCCTGGAGTGTTCTGGGGGGAAGGGCCACCTCTGGGGCCAACGTCCTGACTTTC.